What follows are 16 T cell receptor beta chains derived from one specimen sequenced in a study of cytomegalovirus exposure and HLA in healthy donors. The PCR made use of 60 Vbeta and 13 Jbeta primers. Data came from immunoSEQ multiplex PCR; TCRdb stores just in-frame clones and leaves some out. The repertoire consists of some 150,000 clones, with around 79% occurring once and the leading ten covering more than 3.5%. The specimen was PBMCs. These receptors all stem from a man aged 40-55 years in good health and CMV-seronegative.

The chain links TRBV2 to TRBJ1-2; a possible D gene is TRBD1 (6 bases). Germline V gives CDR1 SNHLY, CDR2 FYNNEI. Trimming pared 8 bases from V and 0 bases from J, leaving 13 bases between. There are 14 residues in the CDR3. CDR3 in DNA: TGTGCCAGCGGGGGGGACAACCCTAACTATGGCTACACCTTC. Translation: CASGGDNPNYGYTF. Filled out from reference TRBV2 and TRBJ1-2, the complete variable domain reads EPEVTQTPSHQVTQMGQEVILRCVPISNHLYFYWYRQILGQKVEFLVSFYNNEISEKSEIFDDQFSVERPDGSNFTLKIRSTKLEDSAMYFCASGGDNPNYGYTFGSGTRLTVV.

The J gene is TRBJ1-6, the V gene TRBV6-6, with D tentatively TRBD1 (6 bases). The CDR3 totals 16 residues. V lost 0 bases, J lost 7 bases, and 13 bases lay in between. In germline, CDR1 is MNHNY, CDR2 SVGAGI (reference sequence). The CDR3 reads CASSYSTGKWNSPLHF. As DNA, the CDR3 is TGTGCCAGCAGTTACTCGACAGGCAAATGGAATTCACCCCTCCACTTT.

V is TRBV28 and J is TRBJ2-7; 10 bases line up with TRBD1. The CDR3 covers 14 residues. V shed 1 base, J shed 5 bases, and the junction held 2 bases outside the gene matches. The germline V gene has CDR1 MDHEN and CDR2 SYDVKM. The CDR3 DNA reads TGTGCCAGCAGTTTATCGGACAGGGGGGACGAGCAGTACTTC. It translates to CASSLSDRGDEQYF.

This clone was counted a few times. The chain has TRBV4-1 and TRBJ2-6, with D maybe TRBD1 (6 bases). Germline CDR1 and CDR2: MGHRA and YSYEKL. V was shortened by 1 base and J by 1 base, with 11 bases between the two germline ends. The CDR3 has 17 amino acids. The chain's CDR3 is CASSQGPTGSGANVLTF. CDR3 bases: TGCGCCAGCAGCCAAGGTCCTACAGGGTCTGGGGCCAACGTCCTGACTTTC.

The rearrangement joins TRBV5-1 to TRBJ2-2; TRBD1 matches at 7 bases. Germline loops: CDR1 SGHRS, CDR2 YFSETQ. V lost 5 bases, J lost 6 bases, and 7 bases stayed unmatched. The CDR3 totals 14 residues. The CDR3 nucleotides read TGCGCCAGCAGAGAGGGACAGTCGGCCGGGGAGCTGTTTTTT. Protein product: CASREGQSAGELFF.

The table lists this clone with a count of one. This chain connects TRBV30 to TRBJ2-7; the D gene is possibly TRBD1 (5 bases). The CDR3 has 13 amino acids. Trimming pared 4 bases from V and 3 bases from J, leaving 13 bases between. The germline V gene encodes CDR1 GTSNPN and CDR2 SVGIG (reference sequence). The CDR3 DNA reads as TGTGCCTGGACTTACGGACACATCTACGAGCAGTACTTC. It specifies CAWTYGHIYEQYF.

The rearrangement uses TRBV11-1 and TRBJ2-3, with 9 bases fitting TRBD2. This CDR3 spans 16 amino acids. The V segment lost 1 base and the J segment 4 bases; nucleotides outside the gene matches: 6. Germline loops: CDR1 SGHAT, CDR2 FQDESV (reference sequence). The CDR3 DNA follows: TGTGCCAGCAGCTTAGATGCGGGGGGGCCCCCAGATACGCAGTATTTT. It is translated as CASSLDAGGPPDTQYF.

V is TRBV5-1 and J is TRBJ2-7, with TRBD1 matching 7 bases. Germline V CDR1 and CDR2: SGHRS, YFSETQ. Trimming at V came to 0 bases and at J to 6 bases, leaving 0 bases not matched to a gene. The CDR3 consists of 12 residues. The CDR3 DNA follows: TGCGCCAGCAGCTTGGCAGGGGGCGAGCAGTACTTC. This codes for CASSLAGGEQYF.

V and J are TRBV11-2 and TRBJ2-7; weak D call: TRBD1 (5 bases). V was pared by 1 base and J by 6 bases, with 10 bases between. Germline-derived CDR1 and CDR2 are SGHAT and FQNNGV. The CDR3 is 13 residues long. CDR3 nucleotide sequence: TGTGCCAGCAGCTTAGCAGGGATCGGCGAGCAGTACTTC. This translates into CASSLAGIGEQYF.

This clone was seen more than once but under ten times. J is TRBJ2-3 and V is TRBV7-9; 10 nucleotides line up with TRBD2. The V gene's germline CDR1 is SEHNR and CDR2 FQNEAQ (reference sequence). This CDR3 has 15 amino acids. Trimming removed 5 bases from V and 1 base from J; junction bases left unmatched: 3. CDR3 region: CASSETSGRTDTQYF. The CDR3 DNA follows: TGTGCCAGCAGCGAGACTAGCGGGCGCACAGATACGCAGTATTTT. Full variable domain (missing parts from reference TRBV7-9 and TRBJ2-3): DTGVSQNPRHKITKRGQNVTFRCDPISEHNRLYWYRQTLGQGPEFLTYFQNEAQLEKSRLLSDRFSAERPKGSFSTLEIQRTEQGDSAMYLCASSETSGRTDTQYFGPGTRLTVL.

The CDR3 protein is CASSLGWGGMNTEAFF. CDR3 nucleotides: TGTGCCAGCAGCCTCGGCTGGGGAGGGATGAACACTGAAGCTTTCTTT. V and J are TRBV9 and TRBJ1-1; D ambiguous. Germline CDR1 SGDLS, CDR2 YYNGEE. Trimming cost V 4 bases and J 0 bases, with 16 bases left between them. CDR3 size: 16 residues. Based on the CDR3 plus reference TRBV9 and TRBJ1-1, the full variable domain is DSGVTQTPKHLITATGQRVTLRCSPRSGDLSVYWYQQSLDQGLQFLIQYYNGEERAKGNILERFSAQQFPDLHSELNLSSLELGDSALYFCASSLGWGGMNTEAFFGQGTRLTVV.

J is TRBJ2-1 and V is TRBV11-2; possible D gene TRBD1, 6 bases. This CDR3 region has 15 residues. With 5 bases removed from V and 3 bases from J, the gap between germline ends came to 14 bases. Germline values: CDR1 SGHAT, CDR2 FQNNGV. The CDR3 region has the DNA TGTGCCAGCAGCGCCGAGTGGGGGCACTACAATGAGCAGTTCTTC. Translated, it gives CASSAEWGHYNEQFF.

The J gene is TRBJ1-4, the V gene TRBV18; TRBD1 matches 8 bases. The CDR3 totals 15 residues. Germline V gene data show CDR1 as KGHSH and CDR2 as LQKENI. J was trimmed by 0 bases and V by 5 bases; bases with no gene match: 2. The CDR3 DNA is TGTGCCAGCTCAGTGACAGGGGCAACTAATGAAAAACTGTTTTTT. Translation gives CASSVTGATNEKLFF.

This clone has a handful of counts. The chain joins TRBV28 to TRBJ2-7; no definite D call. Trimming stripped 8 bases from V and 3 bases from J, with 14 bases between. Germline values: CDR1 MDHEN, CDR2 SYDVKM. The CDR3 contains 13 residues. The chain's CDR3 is CASQSPNNYEQYF. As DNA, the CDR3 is TGTGCCAGCCAATCCCCAAACAACTACGAGCAGTACTTC.

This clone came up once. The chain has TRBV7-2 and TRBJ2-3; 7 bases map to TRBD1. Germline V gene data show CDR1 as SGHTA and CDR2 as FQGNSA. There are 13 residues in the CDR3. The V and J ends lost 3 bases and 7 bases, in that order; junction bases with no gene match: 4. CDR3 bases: TGTGCCAGCAGCTTCGACAGGGCCAATACGCAGTATTTT. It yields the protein CASSFDRANTQYF.

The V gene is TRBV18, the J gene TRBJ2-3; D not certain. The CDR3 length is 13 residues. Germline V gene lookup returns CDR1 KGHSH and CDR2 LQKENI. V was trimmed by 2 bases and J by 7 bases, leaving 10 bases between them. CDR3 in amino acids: CASSPGVKYTQYF. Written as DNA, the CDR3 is TGTGCCAGCTCACCAGGAGTTAAATATACGCAGTATTTT.